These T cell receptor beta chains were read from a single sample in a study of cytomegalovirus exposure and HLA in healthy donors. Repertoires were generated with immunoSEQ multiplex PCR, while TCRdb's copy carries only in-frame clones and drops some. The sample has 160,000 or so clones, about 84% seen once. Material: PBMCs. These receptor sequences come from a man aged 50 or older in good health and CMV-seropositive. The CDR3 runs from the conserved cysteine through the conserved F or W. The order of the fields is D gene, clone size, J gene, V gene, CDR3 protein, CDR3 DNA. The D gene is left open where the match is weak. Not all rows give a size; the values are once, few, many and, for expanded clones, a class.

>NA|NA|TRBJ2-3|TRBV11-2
CASSLGGADTQYF
TGTGCCAGCAGCCTTGGGGGGGCGGATACGCAGTATTTT
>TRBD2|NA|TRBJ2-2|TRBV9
CASSTGLAGGTGELFF
TGTGCCAGCAGCACCGGACTAGCGGGGGGTACCGGGGAGCTGTTTTTT
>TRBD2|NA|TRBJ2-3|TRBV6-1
CAGKLAVTDTQYF
TGTGCCGGCAAGCTAGCGGTCACAGATACGCAGTATTTT
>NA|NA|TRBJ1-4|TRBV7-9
CASSPQGEKLFF
TGTGCCAGCAGCCCCCAGGGTGAAAAACTGTTTTTT
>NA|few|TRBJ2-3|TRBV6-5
CASKGGTDTQYF
TGTGCCAGCAAGGGGGGCACAGATACGCAGTATTTT
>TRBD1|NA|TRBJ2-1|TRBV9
CASSVGSRTGYNEQFF
TGTGCCAGCAGCGTAGGGTCCAGGACAGGTTACAATGAGCAGTTCTTC
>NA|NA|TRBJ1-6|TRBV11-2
CASSLVFQFDSPLHF
TGTGCCAGCAGCTTAGTGTTTCAGTTTGATTCACCCCTCCACTTT
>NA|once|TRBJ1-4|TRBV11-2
CATAARNEKLFF
TGTGCCACCGCGGCGAGGAATGAAAAACTGTTTTTT
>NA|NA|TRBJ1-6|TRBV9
CASTPGQINSPLHF
TGTGCCAGCACTCCTGGACAAATTAATTCACCCCTCCACTTT
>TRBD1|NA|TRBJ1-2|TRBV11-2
CASSPPTGASTF
TGTGCCAGCAGTCCGCCGACAGGGGCGAGCACCTTC
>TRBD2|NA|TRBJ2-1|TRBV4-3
CASSQELAGAQFF
TGCGCCAGCAGCCAAGAACTAGCGGGGGCACAGTTCTTC
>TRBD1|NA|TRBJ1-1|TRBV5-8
CASSDRGRGTEAFF
TGTGCCAGCAGCGACAGGGGGCGCGGGACTGAAGCTTTCTTT
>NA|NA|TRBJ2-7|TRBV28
CASSLWVGSEQYF
TGTGCCAGCAGTTTATGGGTCGGGAGCGAGCAGTACTTC
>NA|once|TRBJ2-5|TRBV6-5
CASSYEAGPFPKTQYF
TGTGCCAGCAGTTACGAGGCAGGGCCCTTTCCAAAGACCCAGTACTTC
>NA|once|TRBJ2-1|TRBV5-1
CASMDYGSYNEQFF
TGCGCCAGCATGGACTACGGCTCCTACAATGAGCAGTTCTTC
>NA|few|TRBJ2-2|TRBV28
CASSFLNTGELFF
TGTGCCAGCAGTTTCTTGAACACCGGGGAGCTGTTTTTT
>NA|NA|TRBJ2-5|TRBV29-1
CSVVTGGQETQYF
TGCAGCGTCGTGACGGGTGGACAAGAGACCCAGTACTTC
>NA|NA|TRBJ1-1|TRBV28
CASSPSRAFNTEAFF
TGTGCCAGCAGTCCCAGCAGGGCTTTCAACACTGAAGCTTTCTTT
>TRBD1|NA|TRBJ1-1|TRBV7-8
CANTREGAVNTEAFF
TGTGCCAACACGAGAGAGGGGGCCGTTAACACTGAAGCTTTCTTT
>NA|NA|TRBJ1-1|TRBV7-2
CASSLVLRGTEAFF
TGTGCCAGCAGCTTAGTACTCCGGGGCACTGAAGCTTTCTTT
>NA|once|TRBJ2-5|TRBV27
CASSFRDKSETQYF
TGTGCCAGCAGTTTCCGGGACAAATCCGAGACCCAGTACTTC
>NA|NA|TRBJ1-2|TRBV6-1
CASRTPTYGYGYTF
TGTGCCAGCAGAACTCCGACGTACGGGTATGGCTACACCTTC
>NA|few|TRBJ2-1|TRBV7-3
CASSSNAGAGTNEQFF
TGTGCCAGCAGCTCGAACGCGGGGGCCGGAACCAATGAGCAGTTCTTC
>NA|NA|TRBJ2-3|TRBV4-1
CASSQVTPTDTQYF
TGCGCCAGCAGCCAAGTGACTCCCACAGATACGCAGTATTTT
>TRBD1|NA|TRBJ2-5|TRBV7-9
CASSLSSGQVPQETQYF
TGTGCCAGCAGCTTAAGTTCCGGACAGGTCCCCCAAGAGACCCAGTACTTC
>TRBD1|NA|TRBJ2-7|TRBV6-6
CASTRGGQDSYEQYF
TGTGCCAGCACCCGAGGGGGACAGGACTCCTACGAGCAGTACTTC
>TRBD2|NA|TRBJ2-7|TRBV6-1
CASSPSSGGGYEQYF
TGTGCCAGCAGTCCCTCTAGCGGGGGGGGCTACGAGCAGTACTTC
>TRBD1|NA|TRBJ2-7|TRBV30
CAWEGQTYEQYF
TGTGCCTGGGAGGGACAGACCTACGAGCAGTACTTC
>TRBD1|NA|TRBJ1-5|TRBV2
CASTDTGARDQPQHF
TGTGCCAGCACCGATACAGGGGCAAGGGATCAGCCCCAGCATTTT